These 31 T cell receptor beta chains share one sample of origin, sequenced in a study of blood T cell repertoires in COVID-19. Using immunoSEQ multiplex PCR, the repertoire was profiled, and TCRdb retains in-frame clones only, with some absent. The top ten clones hold less than 3% of a sample with roughly 150,000 clones, around four fifths of them seen once. The sample taken for sequencing was peripheral blood. All receptors come from a woman of 80 years or more with COVID-19, enrolled during active disease.

The table lists this clone with a few counts. The gene calls are TRBV2 and TRBJ1-6, with TRBD1 matching 7 bases. V shed 6 bases, J shed 5 bases, and the junction held 7 bases outside the gene matches. Germline V gene data show CDR1 as SNHLY and CDR2 as FYNNEI. The length of the CDR3 is 15 residues. CDR3: CASSPATGHNSPLHF. The CDR3, as DNA: TGTGCCAGCAGCCCCGCGACAGGGCATAATTCACCCCTCCACTTT.

The CDR3 coding sequence is TGTGCCAGCAGTTACACAGGACAAACGCAGTATTTT. This gives the protein CASSYTGQTQYF. V gene TRBV6-2 or TRBV6-3 combines with J gene TRBJ2-3; D possibly corresponds to TRBD1 (5 bases). Germline CDR1 MNHEY, CDR2 SVGEGT. The CDR3 runs 12 residues. The V end lost 2 bases, the J end lost 9 bases, and 9 bases lay between the germline ends.

Comments on this clone: This same CDR3 is encoded by further DNA sequences in the sample. This chain connects TRBV18 to TRBJ2-7, with TRBD2 identical over 8 bases. Looked up from germline, CDR1 is KGHSH and CDR2 is LQKENI. This CDR3 has 14 amino acids. Losses at the gene ends were 2 bases for V and 0 bases for J; bases not matched to a gene: 0. The CDR3 DNA reads as TGTGCCAGCTCACCAGCGGGGGGCTCCTACGAGCAGTACTTC. Its protein product is CASSPAGGSYEQYF.

This chain connects TRBV19 to TRBJ2-2, with TRBD2 as a possible D gene (6 bases). The CDR3 is 16 amino acids. Trimming removed 1 base at V and 2 bases at J, with 11 bases between. Germline CDR1 LNHDA, CDR2 SQIVND (reference sequence). The CDR3 bases are TGTGCCAGTAGTATAGGCTGGGGGGAAAACACCGGGGAGCTGTTTTTT. Amino acids: CASSIGWGENTGELFF.

The CDR3, as DNA: TGTGCCAGCAGTTACTCGGGGACACCTAACTATGGCTACACCTTC. This encodes CASSYSGTPNYGYTF. V usage is TRBV6-5 and J usage is TRBJ1-2, with a weak D call TRBD1 (6 bases). Germline CDR1 reads MNHEY; CDR2 reads SVGAGI. Trimming took off 0 bases at V and 0 bases at J, with 8 bases between the two ends. The CDR3 is 15 amino acids.

The chain links TRBV3-1 (or the pseudogene TRBV3-2) to TRBJ2-5; 11 bases align to TRBD2. CDR3 length equals 15 residues. The trim removed 4 bases at V and 5 bases at J, leaving 6 bases unmatched. CDR1 is LGHDT and CDR2 is YNNKEL in the germline V gene (reference sequence). This chain's CDR3 is CASSPLAGGTETQYF. The CDR3 nucleotides are TGTGCCAGCAGCCCTCTAGCGGGAGGCACGGAGACCCAGTACTTC.

V gene TRBV12-3 or TRBV12-4 combines with J gene TRBJ1-1, with D tentatively TRBD1 (6 bases). Trimming removed 3 bases from V and 4 bases from J, with 9 bases in between. The CDR3 runs to 13 residues. CDR3 nucleotides: TGTGCCAGCAGTTTGCAGACAGGCACTGAAGCTTTCTTT. Protein: CASSLQTGTEAFF.

V usage is TRBV14 and J usage is TRBJ1-2, with D perhaps matching TRBD1 (5 bases). This CDR3 is built from 17 residues. Trimming removed 2 bases at V and 0 bases at J, with 16 bases between. CDR1 and CDR2 (germline): SGHDN, FVKESK. The CDR3 DNA reads as TGTGCCAGCAGCCAATTAGGTGGGGCGGAACCTAACTATGGCTACACCTTC. This codes for CASSQLGGAEPNYGYTF.

The chain uses TRBV12-3 or TRBV12-4 and TRBJ2-7, with 7 bases lining up with TRBD2. With V trimmed by 5 bases and J by 5 bases, 6 bases remained unmatched. This CDR3 is 13 amino acids long. CDR3 coding DNA: TGTGCCAGCAGTCGACCCGGGACTAACGAGCAGTACTTC. Its protein is CASSRPGTNEQYF.

The chain carries TRBV7-3 and TRBJ2-7; D not certain. The V gene lost 5 bases and the J gene lost 4 bases, with 12 bases spanning the gap. The CDR3 length is 13 residues. Germline CDR1 reads SGHTA; CDR2 reads FQGTGA. CDR3 sequence reads: CASSVGFGYEQYF. The CDR3 DNA reads as TGTGCCAGCAGCGTCGGTTTTGGTTACGAGCAGTACTTC.

The chain couples TRBV6-6 to TRBJ1-5, with D possibly matching TRBD1 (5 bases). Per germline, CDR1 MNHNY and CDR2 SVGAGI (reference sequence). Trimming took off 2 bases at V and 6 bases at J, with 8 bases between the two ends. The CDR3 has 13 amino acids. The CDR3, as DNA: TGTGCCAGCAGTTACCAGGGAAGTCAGCCCCAGCATTTT. Translating it yields CASSYQGSQPQHF.

The rearrangement joins TRBV10-2 to TRBJ2-1, with 9 bases identical to TRBD2. V lost 9 bases and J lost 9; bases outside the gene matches: 9. Germline CDR1 WSHSY, CDR2 SAAADI. The CDR3 contains 13 residues. In DNA form, the CDR3 reads TGCGCCAGTCGACTAGCGGCTACGTTTGAGCAGTTCTTC. This encodes CASRLAATFEQFF.

This rearrangement joins TRBV15 to TRBJ1-4; D is uncertain. V was cut by 0 bases and J by 2 bases, with 7 bases left in between. This CDR3 spans 15 amino acids. The germline gives CDR1 LNHNV, CDR2 YYDKDF (reference sequence). The CDR3, as DNA: TGTGCCACCAGCAGAGATATGCAGACTAATGAAAAACTGTTTTTT. Protein product: CATSRDMQTNEKLFF. Full variable domain (remainder filled in from reference TRBV15 and TRBJ1-4): DAMVIQNPRYQVTQFGKPVTLSCSQTLNHNVMYWYQQKSSQAPKLLFHYYDKDFNNEADTPDNFQSRRPNTSFCFLDIRSPGLGDTAMYLCATSRDMQTNEKLFFGSGTQLSVL.

The V gene is TRBV18, the J gene TRBJ1-1, with 7 bases identical to TRBD1. The CDR3 totals 16 residues. V lost 3 bases, J lost 0 bases, and 7 bases stayed unmatched. Germline loops: CDR1 KGHSH, CDR2 LQKENI. CDR3 protein: CASSPRWGQMNTEAFF. CDR3 nucleotides: TGTGCCAGCTCACCCAGGTGGGGACAGATGAACACTGAAGCTTTCTTT. Full variable domain (remainder filled in from reference TRBV18 and TRBJ1-1): NAGVMQNPRHLVRRRGQEARLRCSPMKGHSHVYWYRQLPEEGLKFMVYLQKENIIDESGMPKERFSAEFPKEGPSILRIQQVVRGDSAAYFCASSPRWGQMNTEAFFGQGTRLTVV.

The V gene is TRBV7-2, the J gene TRBJ2-1; no reliable D call. CDR3 size: 14 residues. Trimming took off 2 bases at V and 6 bases at J, with 11 bases between the two ends. The germline V gene has CDR1 SGHTA and CDR2 FQGNSA. The CDR3 nucleotides are TGTGCCAGCAGCTTAAAGGCTGGGCCCAATGAGCAGTTCTTC. Its translation: CASSLKAGPNEQFF.

The chain is built from TRBV19 and TRBJ2-7; TRBD1 matches at 7 bases. The CDR3 length is 14 residues. Germline assignment: CDR1 LNHDA and CDR2 SQIVND (reference sequence). Trimming removed 4 bases from V and 5 bases from J; junction bases left unmatched: 8. CDR3 sequence: CASSTTGAGDEQYF. The CDR3 nucleotides are TGTGCCAGTAGTACCACAGGGGCCGGGGACGAGCAGTACTTC.

The chain links TRBV21-1 to TRBJ2-2; TRBD1 is taken as the D call from the table, unchecked against the DNA. TRBV21-1 is described as a pseudogene. CDR3 length equals 17 residues. The CDR3 DNA sequence: TGTGCCAGCAGCGCAGGATTCTATTCCGCGTTAGCCGGGGAGCTGTTTTTT. Residues: CASSAGFYSALAGELFF.

V is TRBV18 and J is TRBJ1-1, with a tentative D call TRBD1 (6 bases). CDR3 length equals 14 residues. CDR1 KGHSH and CDR2 LQKENI come from the germline V gene. V was shortened by 4 bases and J by 5 bases, with 14 bases between the two germline ends. Here the CDR3 reads CASSRKGGGTEAFF. In DNA, the CDR3 is TGTGCCAGCTCACGAAAGGGGGGGGGAACTGAAGCTTTCTTT.

The chain is built from TRBV7-2 and TRBJ2-1, with 10 bases fitting TRBD1. This CDR3 is 15 amino acids long. V lost 5 bases and J lost 4; bases outside the gene matches: 5. In germline, CDR1 is SGHTA, CDR2 FQGNSA. CDR3 in amino acids: CASSGTGAVYNEQFF. The DNA for the CDR3 is TGTGCCAGCAGCGGGACAGGGGCCGTTTACAATGAGCAGTTCTTC.

The chain employs TRBV18 and TRBJ2-7, with TRBD1 matching 11 bases. Germline CDR1 reads KGHSH; CDR2 reads LQKENI. CDR3 length: 15 residues. V was clipped by 3 bases and J by 7 bases; unmatched bases: 8. CDR3 sequence (DNA): TGTGCCAGCTCACCCTGGACAGGGGGCTTCGGGGAGCAGTACTTC. The encoded protein is CASSPWTGGFGEQYF.

The rearrangement joins TRBV2 to TRBJ1-6; 7 bases map to TRBD1. J gave up 6 bases and V 6 bases, and 5 bases lay outside the gene matches. The length of the CDR3 is 14 residues. Germline V gives CDR1 SNHLY, CDR2 FYNNEI. The CDR3 nucleotides read TGTGCCAGCAGCCTAGGGGGCCTTAATTCACCCCTCCACTTT. This sequence encodes CASSLGGLNSPLHF.

The chain has TRBV18 and TRBJ2-6; maybe TRBD2 (6 bases). Trimming took 4 bases from V and 0 from J, leaving 19 bases between them. The CDR3 has 19 amino acids. Germline V lookup: CDR1 KGHSH, CDR2 LQKENI. This chain's CDR3 is CASSQVADLGLSGANVLTF. CDR3 nucleotides: TGTGCCAGCTCACAAGTAGCGGATCTGGGGCTCTCTGGGGCCAACGTCCTGACTTTC. Using reference TRBV18 and TRBJ2-6 for the parts outside the CDR3, the full variable domain is NAGVMQNPRHLVRRRGQEARLRCSPMKGHSHVYWYRQLPEEGLKFMVYLQKENIIDESGMPKERFSAEFPKEGPSILRIQQVVRGDSAAYFCASSQVADLGLSGANVLTFGAGSRLTVL.

The V and J genes are TRBV5-4 and TRBJ2-5; a weak D match, TRBD1 (5 bases). Germline CDR1 SGHNT, CDR2 YYREEE (reference sequence). The V and J ends lost 3 bases and 5 bases respectively, with 11 bases between them. This CDR3 has 13 amino acids. CDR3 protein: CASSSPGPETQYF. The CDR3 coding sequence is TGTGCCAGCAGCTCCCCAGGGCCCGAGACCCAGTACTTC.

This chain's CDR3 is CASSPEGQVYNEQFF. As DNA, the CDR3 is TGTGCCAGCAGTCCCGAGGGACAGGTCTACAATGAGCAGTTCTTC. The V and J genes are TRBV28 and TRBJ2-1; 8 bases are a match to TRBD1. J gave up 3 bases and V 5 bases, and 6 bases lay outside the gene matches. The CDR3 spans 15 residues. Germline values: CDR1 MDHEN, CDR2 SYDVKM.

In DNA form, the CDR3 reads TGTGCCAGTAACAGCCCCGCGAACACCGGGGAGCTGTTTTTT. It translates to CASNSPANTGELFF. The chain joins TRBV19 to TRBJ2-2, with unresolved D. Germline CDR1 is LNHDA and CDR2 is SQIVND (reference sequence). Trimming stripped 7 bases from V and 0 bases from J, with 9 bases between. The CDR3 runs 14 residues.

The V call is TRBV19, the J call TRBJ2-1, with D tentatively TRBD2 (6 bases). Germline V gene sequence: CDR1 LNHDA, CDR2 SQIVND (reference sequence). V lost 7 bases and J lost 7, with 20 bases in between. The CDR3 has 15 residues. The CDR3 DNA sequence: TGTGCCAGTACACCGTCTAGCGCGGGTTGGAATGAGCAGTTCTTC. It is translated as CASTPSSAGWNEQFF.

J is TRBJ2-1 and V is TRBV4-3; 7 bases line up with TRBD2. The V and J ends lost 0 bases and 9 bases, in that order; junction bases with no gene match: 5. Per germline, CDR1 LGHNA and CDR2 YSLEER. The CDR3 is 14 residues long. The CDR3 nucleotides read TGCGCCAGCAGCCAAGAGGAGGGGAGGGGTGAGCAGTTCTTC. Protein sequence: CASSQEEGRGEQFF.

A remark on this clone: This CDR3 is also generated by other DNA sequences in the sample. The rearrangement joins TRBV30 to TRBJ1-5; 8 bases match TRBD1. Germline assignment: CDR1 GTSNPN and CDR2 SVGIG (reference sequence). This CDR3 region has 13 residues. The V gene end was trimmed by 0 bases and the J gene end by 6 bases; junction bases not matched to a gene: 1. The CDR3 coding sequence is TGTGCCTGGAGTGTACAGGGGGGTCAGCCCCAGCATTTT. This translates into CAWSVQGGQPQHF.

This clone appeared once. The rearrangement uses TRBV24-1 and TRBJ2-1, with 9 bases fitting TRBD2. Per the germline V gene, CDR1 is KGHDR and CDR2 is SFDVKD. The CDR3 has 12 residues. V shed 9 bases and J 8 bases; nucleotides not matched to a gene: 4. This chain's CDR3 is CATSRGGYEQFF. DNA of the CDR3: TGTGCCACCTCGCGGGGGGGCTATGAGCAGTTCTTC.

The chain uses TRBV24-1 and TRBJ2-3; TRBD2 matches 7 bases. CDR1 and CDR2 from the germline V gene are KGHDR and SFDVKD. V trimming: 1 base; J trimming: 1 base; junction bases outside the gene matches: 4. The CDR3 has 16 residues. The CDR3 bases are TGTGCCACCAGTGATTTAGCGGGATCGGGCACAGATACGCAGTATTTT. Encoded protein: CATSDLAGSGTDTQYF.

The chain links TRBV18 to TRBJ1-2; 7 bases agree with TRBD1. This CDR3 region has 17 residues. J lost 4 bases, V lost 6 bases, and 17 bases had no gene match. Per the germline V gene, CDR1 is KGHSH and CDR2 is LQKENI. The CDR3 sequence is CASSLDRVYDGIYGYTF. CDR3 bases: TGTGCCAGCTCCCTTGACAGGGTGTATGATGGTATCTATGGCTACACCTTC.